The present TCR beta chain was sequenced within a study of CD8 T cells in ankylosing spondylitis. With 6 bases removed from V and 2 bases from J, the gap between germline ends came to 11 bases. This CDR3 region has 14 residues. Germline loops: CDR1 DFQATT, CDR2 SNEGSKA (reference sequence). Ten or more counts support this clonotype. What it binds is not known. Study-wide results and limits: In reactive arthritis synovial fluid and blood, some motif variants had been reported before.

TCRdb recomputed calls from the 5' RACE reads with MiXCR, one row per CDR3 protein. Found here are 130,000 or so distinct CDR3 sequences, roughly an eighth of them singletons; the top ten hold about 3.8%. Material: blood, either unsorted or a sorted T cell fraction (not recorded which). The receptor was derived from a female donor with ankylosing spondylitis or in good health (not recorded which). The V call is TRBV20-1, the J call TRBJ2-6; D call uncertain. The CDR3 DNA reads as TGCAGTGCCTACCAGCCAACTGGGGCCAACGTCCTGACTTTC. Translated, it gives CSAYQPTGANVLTF.